The entry that follows covers one TCR beta chain sequence. Making TCR cDNA involved 5'RACE template switching, which added UMIs and a universal primer site. MiXCR was run by TCRdb on the 5' RACE reads, yielding one entry per CDR3 protein. The table has roughly 190,000 distinct CDR3 sequences, approximately 11% seen once. The germline V gene encodes CDR1 MGHDK and CDR2 SYGVNS. The CDR3 runs to 12 residues. The V end was cut by 3 bases, the J end by 8 bases, with 7 bases between. This specimen comes from a study of T cells after yellow fever vaccination. The sample in question was CD8+ T cells sorted from PBMCs, obtained 15 days after the yellow fever booster vaccination. The chain links TRBV25-1 to TRBJ1-4; D gene ambiguous. The sequence came from a man in his late teens or twenties who received the YFV17D yellow fever vaccine. CDR3 sequence: CASSEIREKLFF. The CDR3 nucleotides are TGTGCCAGCAGTGAGATACGAGAAAAACTGTTTTTT. Drawing the rest from reference TRBV25-1 and TRBJ1-4, the complete variable domain is EADIYQTPRYLVIGTGKKITLECSQTMGHDKMYWYQQDPGMELHLIHYSYGVNSTEKGDLSSESTVSRIRTEHFPLTLESARPSHTSQYLCASSEIREKLFFGSGTQLSVL.